The 27 T cell receptor beta chains in this list originate from one sample, sequenced in a study of T-cell memory formation after mild COVID-19. TCRdb independently ran MiXCR on the 5' RACE reads; one entry per CDR3 protein. In the table there are over 350,000 distinct CDR3 sequences, roughly 26% of which are singletons. Sequencing was done on a sample of PBMCs or a T cell subset sorted from them (not recorded which). The receptors shown here come from an adult woman who had mild COVID-19 (a few samples of this study predate the infection). Cell type and time point are not known.

The chain recombines TRBV5-1 with TRBJ2-3, with D tentatively TRBD2 (6 bases). Trimming removed 0 bases from V and 1 base from J, with 9 bases in between. CDR3 length equals 15 residues. Germline assignment: CDR1 SGHRS and CDR2 YFSETQ. As DNA, the CDR3 is TGCGCCAGCAGCTTGGAGGGACTCCGCACAGATACGCAGTATTTT. Residues: CASSLEGLRTDTQYF.

This chain uses TRBV12-3 or TRBV12-4 with TRBJ1-5, with D perhaps matching TRBD1 (5 bases). CDR3 size: 14 residues. V lost 7 bases and J 6 bases, leaving 16 bases between the germline ends. The CDR3 reads CASTPAGLSQPQHF. CDR3 sequence (DNA): TGTGCCAGCACGCCGGCAGGGCTCAGTCAGCCCCAGCATTTT.

On this clonotype itself: A read error may account for a junction end that differs from germline. J is TRBJ1-6 and V is TRBV29-1; D not resolved. This CDR3 contains 13 residues. From germline, CDR1 is SQVTM and CDR2 ANQGSEA. The CDR3 loop is CSSQDLGNSPIHF. For the CDR3, the DNA is TGCAGCTCTCAAGACTTGGGTAATTCACCCATCCACTTT.

This clonotype was observed a handful of times. This rearrangement joins TRBV15 to TRBJ2-7; D unclear. This CDR3 contains 14 residues. Germline CDR1 and CDR2: LNHNV and YYDKDF (reference sequence). Deletions cut 0 bases from V and 2 bases from J, with 8 bases between. CDR3 loop: CATSRDDGAYEQYF. DNA for the CDR3: TGTGCCACCAGCAGAGATGATGGGGCCTACGAGCAGTACTTC.

The rearrangement joins TRBV5-1 to TRBJ2-3; 7 positions agree with TRBD2. Per the germline V gene, CDR1 is SGHRS and CDR2 is YFSETQ. V lost 0 bases, J lost 1 base, and 11 bases stayed unmatched. This CDR3 spans 18 amino acids. For the CDR3, the DNA is TGCGCCAGCAGCTTGGGATCCGGTCGTCTAGCGGGCACAGATACGCAGTATTTT. Translation gives CASSLGSGRLAGTDTQYF.

The rearrangement links TRBV29-1 to TRBJ1-1, with unresolved D. V gave up 8 bases and J gave up 0 bases, with 13 bases separating them. CDR3 length: 13 residues. Germline V gene lookup returns CDR1 SQVTM and CDR2 ANQGSEA. CDR3 loop: CSSRAGMNTEAFF. The CDR3 nucleotides are TGCAGCTCGAGGGCGGGGATGAACACTGAAGCTTTCTTT.

The rearrangement joins TRBV19 to TRBJ2-2, with D possibly matching TRBD1 (5 bases). Germline V gene data show CDR1 as LNHDA and CDR2 as SQIVND (reference sequence). Trimming removed 2 bases from V and 4 bases from J, with 8 bases in between. The CDR3 runs 14 residues. The CDR3: CASSIKDTTGELFF. The CDR3 DNA follows: TGTGCCAGTAGTATAAAGGACACCACCGGGGAGCTGTTTTTT.

The chain links TRBV7-6 to TRBJ2-3, with TRBD2 identical over 12 bases. CDR3 length: 21 residues. The germline V gene has CDR1 SGHVS and CDR2 FNYEAQ. The trim removed 2 bases at V and 0 bases at J, leaving 15 bases unmatched. CDR3 DNA: TGTGCCAGCAGCTTAATGCCTTCGACTAGCGGGAGAGGTACTAGCACAGATACGCAGTATTTT. Its translation is CASSLMPSTSGRGTSTDTQYF.

The chain employs TRBV7-2 and TRBJ2-1; 8 positions agree with TRBD1. CDR1 SGHTA and CDR2 FQGNSA come from the germline V gene. The CDR3 has 15 amino acids. V was clipped by 7 bases and J by 2 bases; unmatched bases: 7. The CDR3 region is CASTPDRDPYNEQFF. The CDR3 DNA reads as TGTGCCAGCACCCCGGACAGGGACCCCTACAATGAGCAGTTCTTC.

The chain carries TRBV24-1 and TRBJ2-3; possibly TRBD2 for D (5 bases). Trimming removed 4 bases from V and 0 bases from J, with 13 bases in between. This CDR3 spans 16 amino acids. The germline CDR1 and CDR2 sequences are KGHDR and SFDVKD. The CDR3 bases are TGTGCCACCAGTGACCGGGATGAGCCTAGCACAGATACGCAGTATTTT. Amino acid sequence: CATSDRDEPSTDTQYF.

This chain connects TRBV4-2 to TRBJ1-1, with D tentatively TRBD1 (5 bases). V dropped 1 base and J dropped 3 bases, with 9 bases sitting between them. Per germline, CDR1 LGHNA and CDR2 YNFKEQ. The CDR3 is 14 amino acids. The CDR3, as DNA: TGTGCCAGCAGCCAAGGGGGCACGGACACTGAAGCTTTCTTT. Amino acids: CASSQGGTDTEAFF.

The CDR3 here is CSAREGQGDTEAFF. The CDR3, as DNA: TGCAGTGCTAGAGAGGGGCAGGGGGACACTGAAGCTTTCTTT. The chain employs TRBV20-1 and TRBJ1-1; 7 nucleotides agree with TRBD1. V lost 0 bases to trimming and J lost 3 bases; unmatched junction nucleotides: 4. The CDR3 runs 14 residues. Germline assignment: CDR1 DFQATT and CDR2 SNEGSKA (reference sequence).

The chain employs TRBV20-1 and TRBJ2-3; the D gene could be TRBD1 or TRBD2 (5 bases each). V was clipped by 0 bases and J by 0 bases, with 7 bases between them. Germline lookup yields CDR1 DFQATT and CDR2 SNEGSKA (reference sequence). The CDR3 runs to 14 residues. CDR3 DNA: TGCAGTGCTAGAGATGGGGGTAGCACAGATACGCAGTATTTT. It is translated as CSARDGGSTDTQYF.

This chain connects TRBV7-2 to TRBJ2-1; 11 bases are a match to TRBD1. CDR1 SGHTA and CDR2 FQGNSA come from the germline V gene. V dropped 5 bases and J dropped 7; count of bases not matched to a gene: 10. This CDR3 has 16 residues. This CDR3 reads CASSKAWTGGLNEQFF. The CDR3 nucleotides are TGTGCCAGCAGCAAAGCGTGGACAGGGGGCTTAAATGAGCAGTTCTTC.

This clonotype came up a few times. The chain is built from TRBV7-9 and TRBJ2-7; D is possibly TRBD1 or TRBD2 (5 bases each). CDR1 is SEHNR, CDR2 FQNEAQ, per germline (reference sequence). This CDR3 is built from 13 residues. Trimming pared 5 bases from V and 6 bases from J, leaving 14 bases between. The CDR3 DNA follows: TGTGCCAGCAGCCGGGGTTGGGGGATCGAGCAGTACTTC. This codes for CASSRGWGIEQYF.

This clonotype appeared a few times. This chain uses TRBV12-3 or TRBV12-4 with TRBJ2-5, with a tentative D call TRBD1 (6 bases). The CDR3 spans 17 residues. V lost 3 bases to trimming and J lost 4 bases, with 21 bases between them. CDR3 nucleotide sequence: TGTGCCAGCAGTTTGCTCACAGGGTTAAACGTCGGAGAGACCCAGTACTTC. It is translated as CASSLLTGLNVGETQYF.

A few counts support this clonotype. The genes are TRBV9 and TRBJ2-2, with 12 bases identical to TRBD2. The CDR3 length is 17 residues. The junction had 10 bases not matched to a gene; V was cut back by 6 bases and J by 4 bases. The V gene's germline CDR1 is SGDLS and CDR2 YYNGEE. For the CDR3, the DNA is TGTGCCAGCACCAGCCAACCGGGACTAGCGGGCACCGGGGAGCTGTTTTTT. Residues: CASTSQPGLAGTGELFF. Drawing the rest from reference TRBV9 and TRBJ2-2, the complete variable domain is DSGVTQTPKHLITATGQRVTLRCSPRSGDLSVYWYQQSLDQGLQFLIQYYNGEERAKGNILERFSAQQFPDLHSELNLSSLELGDSALYFCASTSQPGLAGTGELFFGEGSRLTVL.

The chain is built from TRBV10-3 and TRBJ1-1; the D is unclear. V lost 3 bases to trimming and J lost 0 bases, with 8 bases between them. CDR1 and CDR2 from the germline V gene are ENHRY and SYGVKD. CDR3 size: 14 residues. CDR3 in amino acids: CAISDGRLNTEAFF. The CDR3, as DNA: TGTGCCATCAGTGACGGCAGACTGAACACTGAAGCTTTCTTT.

J is TRBJ2-3 and V is TRBV11-3; TRBD2 is a possible D gene (6 bases). Deletions cut 5 bases from V and 0 bases from J, with 12 bases between. The CDR3 is 15 residues long. The germline V gene encodes CDR1 SGHNT and CDR2 YENEEA. CDR3 sequence (DNA): TGTGCCAGCAGCCGTGGCGGGAAGAGCACAGATACGCAGTATTTT. Its protein is CASSRGGKSTDTQYF.

This clonotype was found a few times. This rearrangement joins TRBV6-1 to TRBJ2-7, with unresolved D. Germline V gene sequence: CDR1 MNHNS, CDR2 SASEGT. V lost 1 base to trimming and J lost 4 bases, with 11 bases between them. The CDR3 consists of 14 residues. The CDR3 nucleotides are TGTGCCAGCAGTGAAGGAAGGGCCCGATACGAGCAGTACTTC. Protein sequence: CASSEGRARYEQYF.

This clonotype was seen more than once but under ten times. The V call is TRBV7-2, the J call TRBJ1-2; 8 bases line up with TRBD1. Germline V gene lookup returns CDR1 SGHTA and CDR2 FQGNSA. This CDR3 region has 15 residues. V was pared by 5 bases and J by 2 bases, with 7 bases of the junction left unmatched. In DNA form, the CDR3 reads TGTGCCAGCAGCCTTTCGGGACAGGAGAACTATGGCTACACCTTC. As protein: CASSLSGQENYGYTF.

Regarding this clonotype: The junction departs from germline at one end; a sequencing error may be responsible. This rearrangement joins TRBV12-3 or TRBV12-4 to TRBJ2-7; tentatively, D is TRBD1 (8 bases). This CDR3 spans 16 amino acids. CDR3 sequence (DNA): TGTGCCAGCAGCCGCGGGAGACAGGGGATGCAGTACGAGCATTACTTC. As protein: CASSRGRQGMQYEHYF.

The genes are TRBV12-3 or TRBV12-4 and TRBJ2-1; maybe TRBD2 (6 bases). CDR3 length: 15 amino acids. Trimming removed 2 bases from V and 7 bases from J, with 15 bases in between. The CDR3 coding sequence is TGTGCCAGCAGTTTACGGGAGACCGTTCTAAATGAGCAGTTCTTC. Its translation is CASSLRETVLNEQFF.

The chain combines TRBV6-4 with TRBJ1-1; D not certain. The CDR3 is 14 amino acids. CDR1 and CDR2 from the germline V gene are MRHNA and SNTAGT. Trimming removed 2 bases at V and 0 bases at J, with 7 bases between. DNA of the CDR3: TGTGCCAGCAGTGACGAGAGTATGAACACTGAAGCTTTCTTT. Translated: CASSDESMNTEAFF.

In this sample, this clonotype turned up many times. The V call is TRBV30, the J call TRBJ2-5, with D hard to call. CDR3 length: 12 residues. The V and J ends lost 2 bases and 0 bases respectively, with 4 bases between them. Germline assignment: CDR1 GTSNPN and CDR2 SVGIG (reference sequence). CDR3 bases: TGTGCCTGGAGTTATAACCAAGAGACCCAGTACTTC. Translated: CAWSYNQETQYF.

A few counts support this clonotype. The V call is TRBV29-1, the J call TRBJ2-2; no clear D. This CDR3 comprises 15 residues. Germline-derived CDR1 and CDR2 are SQVTM and ANQGSEA. Trimming stripped 5 bases from V and 0 bases from J, with 13 bases between. DNA of the CDR3: TGCAGCGTTTCGCCCGGCCGAACGAACACCGGGGAGCTGTTTTTT. As protein: CSVSPGRTNTGELFF.

This clonotype occurred many times. The genes are TRBV7-8 and TRBJ1-3; no reliable D call. The CDR3 is made up of 14 amino acids. The V gene lost 4 bases and the J gene lost 0 bases, with 7 bases spanning the gap. Germline assignment: CDR1 SGHVS and CDR2 FQNEAQ. The DNA for the CDR3 is TGTGCCAGCAGCTCGGGGTACTCTGGAAACACCATATATTTT. Translation: CASSSGYSGNTIYF. Full variable domain (missing parts from reference TRBV7-8 and TRBJ1-3): GAGVSQSPRYKVAKRGQDVALRCDPISGHVSLFWYQQALGQGPEFLTYFQNEAQLDKSGLPSDRFFAERPEGSVSTLKIQRTQQEDSAVYLCASSSGYSGNTIYFGEGSWLTVV.